One and the same sample provided the 12 T cell receptor beta chains below, sequenced in a study of blood T cell repertoires in COVID-19. The table came from immunoSEQ multiplex PCR; TCRdb's copy has only in-frame clones and leaves some out. This sample yields about 150,000 clones, of which approximately 80% are seen a single time; about 8% belongs to the top ten. Sequenced sample: PBMCs or T cells enriched from blood (not recorded which). These receptors came from a woman in her forties or fifties who had recovered from COVID-19.

As DNA, the CDR3 is TGTGCCAGCAGTTGGGACAGATCCTCTAGCGGCTACACCTTC. This translates into CASSWDRSSSGYTF. This chain connects TRBV6-2 or TRBV6-3 to TRBJ1-2; TRBD1 matches 7 bases. The junction had 10 bases not matched to a gene; V was cut back by 4 bases and J by 8 bases. The V gene's germline CDR1 is MNHEY and CDR2 SVGEGT. The CDR3 covers 14 residues.

This sequence joins TRBV19 and TRBJ2-3; no firm D call. V lost 0 bases and J lost 2, with 9 bases in between. The CDR3 totals 15 residues. CDR1 and CDR2 from the germline V gene are LNHDA and SQIVND (reference sequence). The CDR3 DNA sequence: TGTGCCAGTAGTATAGATCCCGTCCCCACAGATACGCAGTATTTT. This translates into CASSIDPVPTDTQYF.

The rearrangement links TRBV30 to TRBJ1-5; D is undetermined. The ends were cut back, 1 base at V and 9 bases at J, with 16 bases in the middle. This CDR3 is built from 14 residues. Germline assignment: CDR1 GTSNPN and CDR2 SVGIG (reference sequence). Here the CDR3 DNA reads TGTGCCTGGAGTGGGCTCACAGATAAAGGGCCCCAGCATTTT. Translating it yields CAWSGLTDKGPQHF. Filled out from reference TRBV30 and TRBJ1-5, the complete variable domain reads SQTIHQWPATLVQPVGSPLSLECTVEGTSNPNLYWYRQAAGRGLQLLFYSVGIGQISSEVPQNLSASRPQDRQFILSSKKLLLSDSGFYLCAWSGLTDKGPQHFGDGTRLSIL.

The chain joins TRBV5-6 to TRBJ1-5; no clear D. V lost 4 bases and J 6 bases, leaving 20 bases between the germline ends. This CDR3 contains 16 residues. The germline V gene encodes CDR1 SGHDT and CDR2 YYEEEE. The CDR3 bases are TGTGCCAGCAGCAGTTATACGATCGCCCGGAGTCAGCCCCAGCATTTT. Its translation: CASSSYTIARSQPQHF.

The CDR3 sequence is CASRGIPGLAARPNEQFF. In DNA, the CDR3 is TGTGCCAGTAGAGGAATACCGGGACTAGCGGCCAGACCCAATGAGCAGTTCTTC. This sequence joins TRBV19 and TRBJ2-1; 11 nucleotides agree with TRBD2. CDR1 LNHDA and CDR2 SQIVND come from the germline V gene (reference sequence). This CDR3 spans 18 amino acids. J gave up 6 bases and V 6 bases, and 16 bases lay outside the gene matches.

The chain couples TRBV9 to TRBJ2-2, with D possibly TRBD2 on 6 matching bases. The CDR3 loop spans 18 amino acids. The V gene lost 0 bases and the J gene lost 4 bases, with 19 bases spanning the gap. Germline CDR1 is SGDLS and CDR2 is YYNGEE. The CDR3 region is CASSVAPHLAGRTGELFF. CDR3 in DNA: TGTGCCAGCAGCGTAGCCCCACACCTGGCGGGACGCACCGGGGAGCTGTTTTTT.

The chain has TRBV6-5 and TRBJ2-5, with 8 bases matching TRBD1. Germline V gene lookup returns CDR1 MNHEY and CDR2 SVGAGI. J was trimmed by 5 bases and V by 6 bases; bases with no gene match: 5. This CDR3 spans 13 amino acids. CDR3 loop: CASSPGGRETQYF. The DNA for the CDR3 is TGTGCCAGCAGCCCAGGGGGCCGGGAGACCCAGTACTTC.

V is TRBV3-1 (or the pseudogene TRBV3-2) and J is TRBJ1-6; D uncertain. Per the germline V gene, CDR1 is LGHDT and CDR2 is YNNKEL (reference sequence). Trimming cost V 1 base and J 8 bases, with 3 bases left between them. The CDR3 extends over 12 amino acids. CDR3 amino acids: CASSQVDSPLHF. CDR3 coding DNA: TGTGCCAGCAGCCAAGTCGATTCACCCCTCCACTTT.

The V gene is TRBV6-5, the J gene TRBJ1-1, with 9 bases fitting TRBD1. V shed 8 bases, J shed 2 bases, and the junction held 9 bases outside the gene matches. In germline, CDR1 is MNHEY, CDR2 SVGAGI. The CDR3 loop spans 15 amino acids. This CDR3 reads CASGSLGQGNTEAFF. For the CDR3, the DNA is TGTGCCAGCGGAAGCTTGGGACAGGGAAACACTGAAGCTTTCTTT.

This clone was counted once. V and J are TRBV4-3 and TRBJ2-7; D remains unclear. V lost 3 bases and J lost 5, with 8 bases in between. The germline gives CDR1 LGHNA, CDR2 YSLEER. The length of the CDR3 is 12 residues. CDR3 bases: TGCGCCAGCAGCCAGAACAGAAACGAGCAGTACTTC. The encoded protein is CASSQNRNEQYF.

This sequence joins TRBV28 and TRBJ1-1, with D hard to call. The CDR3 totals 17 residues. V lost 2 bases to trimming and J lost 0 bases, with 16 bases between them. From germline, CDR1 is MDHEN and CDR2 SYDVKM. The DNA for the CDR3 is TGTGCCAGCAGTTTAATTTACTCGAACCAAATGAACACTGAAGCTTTCTTT. Translated: CASSLIYSNQMNTEAFF.

The chain employs TRBV28 and TRBJ2-7; D gene ambiguous. From germline, CDR1 is MDHEN and CDR2 SYDVKM. This CDR3 contains 12 residues. V lost 7 bases and J lost 3, with 10 bases in between. CDR3 bases: TGTGCCAGCAAGCACAGACACTACGAGCAGTACTTC. Translating gives CASKHRHYEQYF.